Sequencing of this T cell receptor (beta chain) was carried out in a study of T-cell reconstitution after alpha-beta-depleted transplantation in children. This clonotype appeared a few times. A library of TCRbeta sequences, prepared with unique molecular identifiers, was generated. TCRdb ran MiXCR on the PCR reads and lists one entry per CDR3 protein. The sample consists of roughly 180,000 distinct CDR3 sequences, roughly 15% of them appearing once. Germline-derived CDR1 and CDR2 are SGHRS and YFSETQ. The germline V and J ends were trimmed by 1 base and 0 bases, with 10 bases remaining between them. There are 16 residues in the CDR3.

The specimen was PBMCs from the stem cell graft donor, collected from the stem cell graft. V is TRBV5-1 and J is TRBJ2-2; unclear D gene. The receptor's source is a human donor who donated a stem cell graft to a child with acute lymphoblastic leukemia. The CDR3 bases are TGCGCCAGCAGCTTGATTGGTCAGGCGAACACCGGGGAGCTGTTTTTT. This translates into CASSLIGQANTGELFF.